Listed below are T cell receptor beta chains from one sample, sequenced in a study of shared clonotypes between healthy human individuals. Here immunoSEQ multiplex PCR was the method, and the copy in TCRdb shows in-frame clones only, minus some. The table lists 650,000 to 800,000 clones, under 95% of them singletons. Sample: naive CD8+ T cells sorted from blood. These receptors originate from a man aged 30 to 45 in good health. Both conserved end residues are part of each CDR3. Fields, in order: clone size, V gene, J gene, CDR3 protein. Clone size is not always given. Where it is, it says once, few, many or a class for expanded clones.

abundance: few; v_gene: TRBV9; j_gene: TRBJ2-1; CDR3aa: CASSPTGTPRGSYNEQFF
abundance: .; v_gene: TRBV9; j_gene: TRBJ2-3; CDR3aa: CASSGFGGISTSTDTQYF
abundance: .; v_gene: TRBV7-9; j_gene: TRBJ2-1; CDR3aa: CASSGGNNEQFF
abundance: .; v_gene: TRBV29-1; j_gene: TRBJ1-1; CDR3aa: CSAAPGEGTEAFF
abundance: once; v_gene: TRBV27; j_gene: TRBJ2-7; CDR3aa: CASSHQGGKAAEQYF
abundance: .; v_gene: TRBV7-4; j_gene: TRBJ2-1; CDR3aa: CASSSSTSKEYNEQFF
abundance: .; v_gene: TRBV4-3; j_gene: TRBJ2-5; CDR3aa: CASSQAVGGGRQYQETQYF
abundance: .; v_gene: TRBV7-9; j_gene: TRBJ2-7; CDR3aa: CASSETSGKEEQYF
abundance: .; v_gene: TRBV9; j_gene: TRBJ2-3; CDR3aa: CASSVEGSTDTQYF
abundance: .; v_gene: TRBV29-1; j_gene: TRBJ1-5; CDR3aa: CSGNETDPNQPQHF
abundance: .; v_gene: TRBV14; j_gene: TRBJ2-7; CDR3aa: CASSQLSGTYEQYF
abundance: .; v_gene: TRBV27; j_gene: TRBJ2-7; CDR3aa: CASTRSGRISEQYF
abundance: .; v_gene: TRBV4-1; j_gene: TRBJ2-1; CDR3aa: CASSQDSGRAYNEQFF
abundance: .; v_gene: TRBV28; j_gene: TRBJ1-5; CDR3aa: CASSYGSGQGFGAFNQPQHF
abundance: .; v_gene: TRBV15; j_gene: TRBJ2-7; CDR3aa: CATSRSGISYEQYF
abundance: .; v_gene: TRBV7-3; j_gene: TRBJ2-2; CDR3aa: CASSLEPNTGELFF
abundance: .; v_gene: TRBV19; j_gene: TRBJ2-7; CDR3aa: CASSPTRSYEQYF
abundance: once; v_gene: TRBV11-2; j_gene: TRBJ2-1; CDR3aa: CASSLDGGVAGELNNEQFF
abundance: .; v_gene: TRBV25-1; j_gene: TRBJ2-3; CDR3aa: CASSEWDSSTDTQYF
abundance: .; v_gene: TRBV27; j_gene: TRBJ2-3; CDR3aa: CASSGTVVRITDTQYF
abundance: .; v_gene: TRBV7-9; j_gene: TRBJ1-2; CDR3aa: CASSLLGRYTF
abundance: .; v_gene: TRBV9; j_gene: TRBJ2-1; CDR3aa: CASSKSREMREEISDEQFF
abundance: .; v_gene: TRBV5-1; j_gene: TRBJ2-7; CDR3aa: CASSWSLPTYEQYF
abundance: .; v_gene: TRBV7-9; j_gene: TRBJ2-5; CDR3aa: CASSLSGSSETQYF
abundance: .; v_gene: TRBV2; j_gene: TRBJ2-1; CDR3aa: CASEEGYNEQFF
abundance: .; v_gene: TRBV27; j_gene: TRBJ2-1; CDR3aa: CASSFPSGSEQFF
abundance: .; v_gene: TRBV7-3; j_gene: TRBJ1-1; CDR3aa: CASSLRHGTEAFF
abundance: .; v_gene: TRBV5-1; j_gene: TRBJ2-1; CDR3aa: CASSLKPPTSMEATYNEQFF
abundance: .; v_gene: TRBV2; j_gene: TRBJ1-5; CDR3aa: CASVMDGNQPQHF
abundance: .; v_gene: TRBV27; j_gene: TRBJ1-1; CDR3aa: CASSWGKNTEAFF
abundance: .; v_gene: TRBV28; j_gene: TRBJ2-7; CDR3aa: CASSLGGTGQNEQYF
abundance: few; v_gene: TRBV7-9; j_gene: TRBJ2-1; CDR3aa: CASSLAGSSYNEQFF
abundance: .; v_gene: TRBV27; j_gene: TRBJ2-5; CDR3aa: CASSFTQTGTGRETQYF
abundance: .; v_gene: TRBV14; j_gene: TRBJ2-2; CDR3aa: CASRSTGAGELFF
abundance: .; v_gene: TRBV28; j_gene: TRBJ1-1; CDR3aa: CASSSSGTNTEAFF
abundance: .; v_gene: TRBV15; j_gene: TRBJ2-7; CDR3aa: CATSRSFDTGYEQYF
abundance: .; v_gene: TRBV5-5; j_gene: TRBJ1-5; CDR3aa: CASRGGSNQPQHF
abundance: .; v_gene: TRBV18; j_gene: TRBJ2-7; CDR3aa: CASSPPTGTGLDEQYF
abundance: .; v_gene: TRBV7-9; j_gene: TRBJ2-2; CDR3aa: CASSLFTQGILSGELFF
abundance: once; v_gene: TRBV2; j_gene: TRBJ2-1; CDR3aa: CASGWSGTSGRLANNEQFF
abundance: .; v_gene: TRBV19; j_gene: TRBJ2-7; CDR3aa: CASRSRTAYEQYF
abundance: .; v_gene: TRBV7-9; j_gene: TRBJ1-1; CDR3aa: CASSLGGWAAFF
abundance: .; v_gene: TRBV6-6; j_gene: TRBJ2-5; CDR3aa: CASSGLAGQETQYF